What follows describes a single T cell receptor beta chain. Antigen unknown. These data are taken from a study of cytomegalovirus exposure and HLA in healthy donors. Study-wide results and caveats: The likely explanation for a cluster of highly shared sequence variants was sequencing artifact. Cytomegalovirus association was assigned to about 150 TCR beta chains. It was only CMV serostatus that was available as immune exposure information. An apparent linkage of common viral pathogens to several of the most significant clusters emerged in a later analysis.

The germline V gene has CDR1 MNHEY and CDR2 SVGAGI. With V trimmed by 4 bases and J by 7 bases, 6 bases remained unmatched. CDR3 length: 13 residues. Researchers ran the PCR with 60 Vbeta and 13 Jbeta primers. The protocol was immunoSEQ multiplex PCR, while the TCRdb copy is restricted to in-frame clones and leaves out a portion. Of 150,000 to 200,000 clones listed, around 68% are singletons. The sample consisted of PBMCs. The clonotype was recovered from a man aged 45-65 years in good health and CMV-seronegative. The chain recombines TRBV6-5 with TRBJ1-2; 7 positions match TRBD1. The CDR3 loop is CASSSRGVSGYTF. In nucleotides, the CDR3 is TGTGCCAGCAGTTCCAGGGGGGTGAGTGGCTACACCTTC.